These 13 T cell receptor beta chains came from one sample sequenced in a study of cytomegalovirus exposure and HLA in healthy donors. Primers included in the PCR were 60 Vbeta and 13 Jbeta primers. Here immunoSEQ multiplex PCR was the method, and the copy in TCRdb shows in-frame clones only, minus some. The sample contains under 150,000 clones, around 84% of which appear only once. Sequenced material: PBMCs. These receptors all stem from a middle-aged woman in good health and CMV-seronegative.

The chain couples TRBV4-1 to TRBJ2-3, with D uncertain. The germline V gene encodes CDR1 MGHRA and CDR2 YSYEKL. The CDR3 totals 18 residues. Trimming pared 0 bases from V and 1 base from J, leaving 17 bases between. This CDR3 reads CASSQERPPSKGTDTQYF. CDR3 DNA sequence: TGCGCCAGCAGCCAAGAGCGGCCTCCCTCCAAGGGCACAGATACGCAGTATTTT.

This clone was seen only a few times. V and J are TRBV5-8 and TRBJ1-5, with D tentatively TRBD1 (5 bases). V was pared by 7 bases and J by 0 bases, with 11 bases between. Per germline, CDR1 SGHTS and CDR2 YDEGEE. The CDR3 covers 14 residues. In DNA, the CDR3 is TGTGCCAGCGCAGGACACTATAGCAATCAGCCCCAGCATTTT. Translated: CASAGHYSNQPQHF.

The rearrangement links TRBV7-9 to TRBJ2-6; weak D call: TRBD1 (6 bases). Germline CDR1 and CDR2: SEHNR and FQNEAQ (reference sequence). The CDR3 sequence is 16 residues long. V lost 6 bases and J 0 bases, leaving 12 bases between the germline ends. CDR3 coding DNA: TGTGCCAGCAGGACGGGACAAGGCTCTGGGGCCAACGTCCTGACTTTC. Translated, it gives CASRTGQGSGANVLTF.

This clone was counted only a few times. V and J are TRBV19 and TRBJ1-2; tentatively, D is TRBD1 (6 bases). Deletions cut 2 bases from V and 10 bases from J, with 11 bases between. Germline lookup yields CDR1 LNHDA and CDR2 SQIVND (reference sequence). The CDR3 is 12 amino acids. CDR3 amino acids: CASSIRRGIYTF. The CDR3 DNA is TGTGCCAGTAGTATACGAAGGGGGATCTACACCTTC.

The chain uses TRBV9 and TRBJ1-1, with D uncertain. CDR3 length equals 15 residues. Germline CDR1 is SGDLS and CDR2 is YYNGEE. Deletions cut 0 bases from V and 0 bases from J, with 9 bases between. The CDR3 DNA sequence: TGTGCCAGCAGCGTAGGGGCGGGTATGAACACTGAAGCTTTCTTT. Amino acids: CASSVGAGMNTEAFF.

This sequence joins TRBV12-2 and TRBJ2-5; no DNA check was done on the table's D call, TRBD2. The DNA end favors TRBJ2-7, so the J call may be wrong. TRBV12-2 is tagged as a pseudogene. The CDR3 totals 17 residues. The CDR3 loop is CASRQTSGSFPTNEQYF. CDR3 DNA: TGTGCAAGTCGCCAGACTAGCGGGAGTTTCCCTACCAACGAGCAGTACTTC.

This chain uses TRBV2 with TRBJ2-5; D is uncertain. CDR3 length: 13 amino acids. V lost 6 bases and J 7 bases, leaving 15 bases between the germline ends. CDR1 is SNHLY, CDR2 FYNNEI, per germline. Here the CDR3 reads CASSVVKLVTQYF. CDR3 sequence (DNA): TGTGCCAGCAGCGTTGTTAAGCTCGTGACCCAGTACTTC.

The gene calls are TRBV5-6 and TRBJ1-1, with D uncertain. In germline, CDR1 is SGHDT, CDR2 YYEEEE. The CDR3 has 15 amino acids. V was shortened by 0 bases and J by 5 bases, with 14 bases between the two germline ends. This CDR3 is CASSLAHGEVTEAFF. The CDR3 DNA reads TGTGCCAGCAGCTTGGCCCACGGTGAAGTTACTGAAGCTTTCTTT.

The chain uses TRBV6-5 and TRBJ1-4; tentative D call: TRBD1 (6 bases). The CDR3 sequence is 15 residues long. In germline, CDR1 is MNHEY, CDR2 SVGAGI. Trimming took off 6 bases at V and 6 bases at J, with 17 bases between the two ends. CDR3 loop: CASRGRDTTHEKLFF. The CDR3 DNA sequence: TGTGCCAGCAGGGGCCGGGACACAACACATGAAAAACTGTTTTTT.

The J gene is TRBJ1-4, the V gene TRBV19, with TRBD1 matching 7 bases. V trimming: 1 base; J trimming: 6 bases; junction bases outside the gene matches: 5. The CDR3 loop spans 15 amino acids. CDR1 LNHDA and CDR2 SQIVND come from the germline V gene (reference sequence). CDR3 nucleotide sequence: TGTGCCAGTAGTATAGGGGGACAGAGTTATGAAAAACTGTTTTTT. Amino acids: CASSIGGQSYEKLFF.

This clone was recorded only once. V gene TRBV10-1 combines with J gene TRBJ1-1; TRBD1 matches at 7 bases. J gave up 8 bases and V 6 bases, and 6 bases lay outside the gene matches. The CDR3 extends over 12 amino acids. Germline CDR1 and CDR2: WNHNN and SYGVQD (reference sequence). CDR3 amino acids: CASSPQTGEAFF. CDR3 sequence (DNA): TGCGCCAGCAGCCCTCAGACAGGGGAAGCTTTCTTT.

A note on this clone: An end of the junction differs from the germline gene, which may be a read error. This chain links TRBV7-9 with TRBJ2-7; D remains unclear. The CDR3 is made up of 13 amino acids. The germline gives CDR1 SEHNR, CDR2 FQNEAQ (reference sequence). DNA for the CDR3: TGTTCCAGCACCCCCCCAGGAACCTACGAGCAGTACTTC. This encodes CSSTPPGTYEQYF.

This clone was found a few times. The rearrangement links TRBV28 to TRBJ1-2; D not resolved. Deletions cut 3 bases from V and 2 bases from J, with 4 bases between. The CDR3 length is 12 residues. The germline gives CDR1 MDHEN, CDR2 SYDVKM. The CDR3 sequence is CASSLRNYGYTF. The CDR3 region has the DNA TGTGCCAGCAGTTTGCGGAACTATGGCTACACCTTC.